These 2 T cell receptor beta chains came from one sample sequenced in a study of spatial heterogeneity in lung cancer. In TCRdb, the 5' RACE reads were re-called with MiXCR into one record per CDR3 protein. The data show about 7,800 distinct CDR3 sequences, 8.6% seen once. Time point in this sample: sample taken at primary tumor resection. The authors sequenced whole RNA from tumor, nontumor lung or frozen PBMC without sorting. This material consisted of PBMCs, taken at surgery. The source is a male donor with early-stage non-small cell lung cancer.

This clonotype was found many times. Because this beta chain is a stray read in a library intended to capture alpha chains, its abundance should not be given much weight. The chain recombines TRBV3-1 with TRBJ2-2; no reliable D call. The CDR3 spans 14 residues. Germline assignment: CDR1 LGHDT and CDR2 YNNKEL (reference sequence). Trimming shortened V by 0 bases and J by 6 bases, and 8 bases separated the two germline ends. In DNA form, the CDR3 reads TGTGCCAGCAGCCAAGATGGACCCCCCGGGGAGCTGTTTTTT. Protein sequence: CASSQDGPPGELFF.

In its sample, this clonotype was seen many times. Little can be read into the size of this beta chain, an off-target read in a library designed for alpha chains. V gene TRBV12-3 or TRBV12-4 combines with J gene TRBJ2-3; 8 nucleotides line up with TRBD1. The CDR3 totals 17 residues. J was trimmed by 4 bases and V by 10 bases; bases with no gene match: 19. This CDR3 reads CATNPGTGQQDSDTQYF. The DNA for the CDR3 is TGTGCCACCAATCCCGGGACAGGACAACAAGACTCAGATACGCAGTATTTT.